Each of the 3 T cell receptor beta chains below was sequenced from the same sample in a study of T cell repertoires in cytomegalovirus infection. No antigens are known for them. TCRdb itself ran the reads through MiXCR, one entry per CDR3 protein. The table lists about 830,000 distinct CDR3 sequences, roughly 33% of them singletons. Sequencing used cultured CD8+ T cells from PBMCs, obtained from culture after CMV antigen stimulation. These receptors were collected from a human donor in good health (CMV status not recorded). Some clones in this sample may be carry-over from other donors' samples.

Only a few counts were recorded for this clonotype. The chain employs TRBV19 and TRBJ1-2; TRBD1 aligns across 9 bases. Germline-derived CDR1 and CDR2 are LNHDA and SQIVND (reference sequence). This CDR3 has 14 residues. Trimming cost V 3 bases and J 5 bases; bases outside gene matches: 4. This CDR3 is CASSIPGQGYGYTF. In DNA form, the CDR3 reads TGTGCCAGTAGTATCCCGGGACAGGGATATGGCTACACCTTC.

The V and J genes are TRBV15 and TRBJ2-3; D perhaps matches TRBD1 (6 bases). From germline, CDR1 is LNHNV and CDR2 YYDKDF (reference sequence). This CDR3 spans 17 amino acids. Trimming pared 4 bases from V and 0 bases from J, leaving 17 bases between. In DNA, the CDR3 is TGTGCCACCAGCAAGGGGGAGTTCCTAGTAAGCACAGATACGCAGTATTTT. As protein: CATSKGEFLVSTDTQYF.

About this clonotype: A junction boundary mismatches the germline segment, possibly from a read error. The chain is built from TRBV15 and TRBJ2-2, with D perhaps TRBD2 (6 bases). The CDR3 extends over 17 amino acids. CDR1 and CDR2 from the germline V gene are LNHNV and YYDKDF (reference sequence). The CDR3 loop is CVTSRDHYGGNTGELFF. Here the CDR3 DNA reads TGTGTCACCAGCAGAGATCATTACGGGGGGAACACCGGGGAGCTGTTTTTT.